One and the same sample provided the 11 T cell receptor beta chains below, sequenced in a study of cytomegalovirus exposure and HLA in healthy donors. Amplification used 60 Vbeta primers and 13 Jbeta primers. Using immunoSEQ multiplex PCR, the repertoire was profiled, and TCRdb retains in-frame clones only, with some absent. The sample records roughly 100,000 clones, roughly 82% being singletons. Sequenced sample: PBMCs. The receptors come from a man aged 50-60 years in good health and CMV-seronegative.

The V gene is TRBV4-3, the J gene TRBJ1-3, with D perhaps matching TRBD1 (6 bases). The CDR3 loop spans 16 amino acids. Germline values: CDR1 LGHNA, CDR2 YSLEER. V lost 0 bases to trimming and J lost 2 bases, with 11 bases between them. The CDR3 sequence: CASSQDSGATGNTIYF. For the CDR3, the DNA is TGCGCCAGCAGCCAAGATTCAGGGGCCACTGGAAACACCATATATTTT.

The gene calls are TRBV29-1 and TRBJ1-1; 11 bases are a match to TRBD1. The CDR3 has 13 amino acids. Trimming cost V 7 bases and J 2 bases; bases outside gene matches: 3. Germline V gene lookup returns CDR1 SQVTM and CDR2 ANQGSEA. The CDR3 is CSGRTGGNTEAFF. In DNA, the CDR3 is TGCAGCGGGCGGACAGGGGGCAACACTGAAGCTTTCTTT.

The rearrangement uses TRBV12-2 and TRBJ2-7; the listed D gene, TRBD1, was not tested against the DNA. TRBV12-2 is termed a pseudogene. The CDR3 is made up of 16 amino acids. Here the CDR3 DNA reads TGTGCAAGTCGCCCGAGAGGGCCGGGACAGTCCTACGAGCAGTACGTC. Its translation: CASRPRGPGQSYEQYV.

V gene TRBV6-1 combines with J gene TRBJ1-3; 10 bases map to TRBD1. Germline CDR1 reads MNHNS; CDR2 reads SASEGT. CDR3 length: 15 amino acids. Trimming at V came to 3 bases and at J to 8 bases, leaving 7 bases not matched to a gene. In nucleotides, the CDR3 is TGTGCCAGCAGTGAGGGGGACAGGGGCCTCTACACCATATATTTT. It translates to CASSEGDRGLYTIYF.

The chain employs TRBV4-2 and TRBJ1-2; D gene uncertain. The CDR3 has 13 amino acids. Germline V gene sequence: CDR1 LGHNA, CDR2 YNFKEQ. The V end was cut by 2 bases, the J end by 7 bases, with 11 bases between. In DNA form, the CDR3 reads TGTGCCAGCAGCCAACTGGAGGTGGGTGGCTACACCTTC. This encodes CASSQLEVGGYTF.

The chain has TRBV5-1 and TRBJ2-2; D may be TRBD2 (7 bases). V was clipped by 0 bases and J by 5 bases, with 11 bases between them. Germline assignment: CDR1 SGHRS and CDR2 YFSETQ. The CDR3 totals 15 residues. The CDR3 reads CASSLVGGLTGELFF. Written as DNA, the CDR3 is TGCGCCAGCAGCTTGGTAGGGGGACTAACCGGGGAGCTGTTTTTT.

V is TRBV6-6 and J is TRBJ2-7; unclear D gene. CDR1 is MNHNY and CDR2 is SVGAGI in the germline V gene (reference sequence). Trimming took off 6 bases at V and 2 bases at J, with 11 bases between the two ends. This CDR3 has 13 residues. The CDR3: CASRTSEAYEQYV. CDR3 coding DNA: TGTGCCAGCAGAACTTCAGAGGCCTACGAGCAGTACGTC.

DNA of the CDR3: TGTGCCAGCAGTACCCTTTCCGGGACTTATGGCTACACCTTC. As protein: CASSTLSGTYGYTF. The V and J genes are TRBV2 and TRBJ1-2, with a weak D call TRBD1 (5 bases). V was cut by 5 bases and J by 5 bases, with 15 bases left in between. This CDR3 has 14 residues. CDR1 SNHLY and CDR2 FYNNEI come from the germline V gene.

The CDR3 sequence: CASSLGLGGRADTQYF. The CDR3 DNA reads as TGCGCCAGCAGTCTCGGGCTAGGGGGTCGCGCAGATACGCAGTATTTT. The V and J genes are TRBV10-1 and TRBJ2-3; D possibly corresponds to TRBD1 (6 bases). CDR1 WNHNN and CDR2 SYGVQD come from the germline V gene (reference sequence). The CDR3 has 16 residues. Between the trimmed V and J ends, which lost 5 bases and 4 bases, there was a span of 19 bases.

This chain uses TRBV2 with TRBJ1-2; unclear D gene. CDR1 and CDR2 (germline): SNHLY, FYNNEI. The length of the CDR3 is 14 residues. The V and J ends lost 3 bases and 0 bases respectively, with 8 bases between them. The chain's CDR3 is CASSEQFTNYGYTF. As DNA, the CDR3 is TGTGCCAGCAGTGAGCAGTTTACTAACTATGGCTACACCTTC.

This chain connects TRBV5-4 to TRBJ2-3; TRBD1 aligns across 7 bases. The length of the CDR3 is 15 residues. Unmatched junction bases numbered 6, after V lost 3 bases and J lost 2 bases. Germline V CDR1 and CDR2: SGHNT, YYREEE (reference sequence). CDR3 in amino acids: CASSSLDRATDTQYF. In DNA, the CDR3 is TGTGCCAGCAGCTCATTAGACAGGGCCACAGATACGCAGTATTTT.